Shown below are 30 T cell receptor beta chains from a single sample sequenced in a study of neoadjuvant nivolumab and ipilimumab in lung cancer. TCRdb's copy holds only in-frame clones and misses some; the assay was immunoSEQ multiplex PCR. The sample holds about 23,000 clones, less than 85% seen once. This material consisted of peripheral blood, taken before neoadjuvant nivolumab, alone or with ipilimumab. These receptors all stem from an adult with non-small cell lung cancer.

The gene calls are TRBV18 and TRBJ1-1, with D possibly TRBD1 on 5 matching bases. The germline CDR1 and CDR2 sequences are KGHSH and LQKENI. The CDR3 is made up of 12 amino acids. The ends were cut back, 4 bases at V and 6 bases at J, with 9 bases in the middle. Here the CDR3 reads CASSLQGAEAFF. The CDR3 DNA follows: TGTGCCAGCTCACTTCAGGGTGCTGAAGCTTTCTTT.

The gene calls are TRBV19 and TRBJ2-7, with 8 bases fitting TRBD1. Germline CDR1 is LNHDA and CDR2 is SQIVND (reference sequence). The CDR3 has 16 amino acids. Unmatched junction bases numbered 7, after V lost 3 bases and J lost 0 bases. In DNA, the CDR3 is TGTGCCAGTAGTATTCCGGGACAGGAATACTCCTACGAGCAGTACTTC. Translated: CASSIPGQEYSYEQYF.

The V gene is TRBV5-8, the J gene TRBJ2-3, with a weak D call TRBD1 (5 bases). V shed 2 bases and J shed 6 bases, with 10 bases lying between them. Germline CDR1 and CDR2: SGHTS and YDEGEE. The CDR3 sequence is 13 residues long. The CDR3 region has the DNA TGTGCCAGCAGCTTAGGGGTTCGGGATACGCAGTATTTT. Translated: CASSLGVRDTQYF.

The V gene is TRBV6-5, the J gene TRBJ1-4; tentative D call: TRBD1 (6 bases). Per the germline V gene, CDR1 is MNHEY and CDR2 is SVGAGI. The CDR3 extends over 15 amino acids. The ends were cut back, 5 bases at V and 10 bases at J, with 20 bases in the middle. CDR3 loop: CASSTTTGLKGKLFF. DNA of the CDR3: TGTGCCAGCAGTACAACGACAGGCCTAAAGGGAAAACTGTTTTTT.

The rearrangement uses TRBV5-4 and TRBJ2-3, with TRBD1 identical over 11 bases. The CDR3 is made up of 15 amino acids. Germline V gene data show CDR1 as SGHNT and CDR2 as YYREEE (reference sequence). V dropped 4 bases and J dropped 12; count of bases not matched to a gene: 13. The DNA for the CDR3 is TGTGCCAGCAGCCTCCAGGGACAGGGGGAGATAAAACAGTATTTT. Its translation is CASSLQGQGEIKQYF.

This sequence joins TRBV5-1 and TRBJ1-1; a weak D match, TRBD1 (6 bases). V lost 1 base, J lost 6 bases, and 13 bases lay in between. The CDR3 has 14 amino acids. Germline V gene sequence: CDR1 SGHRS, CDR2 YFSETQ. The CDR3 is CASSLTGSRAEAFF. As DNA, the CDR3 is TGCGCCAGCAGCTTGACAGGGAGCAGGGCTGAAGCTTTCTTT.

The chain joins TRBV13 to TRBJ2-7; 11 bases align to TRBD1. Germline V gene data show CDR1 as PRHDT and CDR2 as FYEKMQ (reference sequence). This CDR3 has 15 amino acids. Trimming at V came to 0 bases and at J to 5 bases, leaving 3 bases not matched to a gene. The CDR3 nucleotides are TGTGCCAGCAGCTTAGGAGGACAGGGGGCCCACGAGCAGTACTTC. Protein: CASSLGGQGAHEQYF.

The chain carries TRBV25-1 and TRBJ1-2; D is undetermined. This CDR3 has 14 amino acids. Germline V lookup: CDR1 MGHDK, CDR2 SYGVNS. Trimming removed 4 bases at V and 4 bases at J, with 13 bases between. CDR3 in DNA: TGTGCCAGCAGTGCCTCCGGGAACTTCTATGGCTACACCTTC. This sequence encodes CASSASGNFYGYTF.

The chain is built from TRBV5-1 and TRBJ1-3; D not resolved. This CDR3 has 15 amino acids. Trimming cost V 5 bases and J 2 bases, with 14 bases left between them. Looked up from germline, CDR1 is SGHRS and CDR2 is YFSETQ. The CDR3, as DNA: TGCGCCAGCAGTCTGGCAGGCGGCACTGGAAACACCATATATTTT. Its translation is CASSLAGGTGNTIYF.

This chain links TRBV5-1 with TRBJ2-2; D perhaps matches TRBD1 (5 bases). Germline V CDR1 and CDR2: SGHRS, YFSETQ. The CDR3 is 14 amino acids. Between the trimmed V and J ends, which lost 1 base and 1 base, there was a span of 5 bases. CDR3 DNA sequence: TGCGCCAGCAGCTTGACAGGGAACACCGGGGAGCTGTTTTTT. It translates to CASSLTGNTGELFF.

This chain links TRBV7-9 with TRBJ1-2, with 9 bases lining up with TRBD1. CDR1 is SEHNR, CDR2 FQNEAQ, per germline (reference sequence). This CDR3 contains 15 residues. Trimming removed 0 bases from V and 2 bases from J; junction bases left unmatched: 1. The CDR3 sequence: CASSLAGTGNYGYTF. CDR3 sequence (DNA): TGTGCCAGCAGCTTAGCGGGGACAGGGAACTATGGCTACACCTTC.

CDR3 amino acids: CASSVAMASANGEQFF. As DNA, the CDR3 is TGTGCCAGCAGCGTAGCTATGGCTAGCGCAAACGGGGAGCAGTTCTTC. V usage is TRBV9 and J usage is TRBJ2-1, with a tentative D call TRBD2 (6 bases). Germline V gene lookup returns CDR1 SGDLS and CDR2 YYNGEE. The CDR3 has 16 amino acids. V was shortened by 0 bases and J by 10 bases, with 20 bases between the two germline ends.

V is TRBV30 and J is TRBJ2-1; possibly TRBD1 or TRBD2 for D (6 bases each). This CDR3 spans 17 amino acids. The germline CDR1 and CDR2 sequences are GTSNPN and SVGIG (reference sequence). Trimming cost V 3 bases and J 6 bases, with 24 bases left between them. CDR3 DNA sequence: TGTGCCTGGAGCCCCTTACGGGGGCGCCCCAAGAGCAATGAGCAGTTCTTC. It codes for CAWSPLRGRPKSNEQFF.

This clone appeared once. The chain uses TRBV5-1 and TRBJ2-7; maybe TRBD1 (5 bases). This CDR3 region has 13 residues. V was trimmed by 2 bases and J by 3 bases, leaving 9 bases between them. CDR1 is SGHRS, CDR2 YFSETQ, per germline. The CDR3 loop reads CASSFQGNYEQYF. The CDR3 nucleotides read TGCGCCAGCAGCTTCCAGGGAAACTACGAGCAGTACTTC.

The chain combines TRBV28 with TRBJ1-2; no clear D. The V end lost 1 base, the J end lost 6 bases, and 12 bases lay between the germline ends. Germline V gene sequence: CDR1 MDHEN, CDR2 SYDVKM. This CDR3 spans 14 amino acids. In DNA form, the CDR3 reads TGTGCCAGCAGTTTATTCCGGACTGTGGATGGCTACACCTTC. Its translation: CASSLFRTVDGYTF.

This chain joins TRBV30 and TRBJ1-2; no clear D gene. Germline CDR1 reads GTSNPN; CDR2 reads SVGIG (reference sequence). Between the trimmed V and J ends, which lost 0 bases and 4 bases, there was a span of 9 bases. The CDR3 length is 13 residues. The CDR3, as DNA: TGTGCCTGGAGTGTAGAACGCGGCTATGGCTACACCTTC. Translating it yields CAWSVERGYGYTF.

This chain connects TRBV30 to TRBJ2-4; D ambiguous. Germline V gene data show CDR1 as GTSNPN and CDR2 as SVGIG (reference sequence). This CDR3 is 13 amino acids long. Trimming pared 3 bases from V and 8 bases from J, leaving 14 bases between. The CDR3: CAWRQPRGDIQYF. In DNA form, the CDR3 reads TGTGCCTGGAGACAACCTCGTGGGGACATTCAGTACTTC.

V usage is TRBV6-5 and J usage is TRBJ2-5; weak D call: TRBD1 (6 bases). The CDR3 is 13 residues long. Germline CDR1 reads MNHEY; CDR2 reads SVGAGI. V lost 6 bases to trimming and J lost 4 bases, with 12 bases between them. CDR3 in amino acids: CASSWDMGETQYF. CDR3 DNA: TGTGCCAGCAGCTGGGACATGGGAGAGACCCAGTACTTC.

The V and J genes are TRBV14 and TRBJ2-5; 10 bases match TRBD2. This CDR3 has 16 amino acids. The V segment lost 2 bases and the J segment 0 bases; nucleotides outside the gene matches: 3. Germline V lookup: CDR1 SGHDN, CDR2 FVKESK. The CDR3 spells CASSQKGLAYQETQYF. The CDR3, as DNA: TGTGCCAGCAGCCAAAAGGGACTAGCGTACCAAGAGACCCAGTACTTC.

The rearrangement links TRBV4-2 to TRBJ1-5; weak D call: TRBD1 (6 bases). The CDR3 contains 16 residues. Germline V gives CDR1 LGHNA, CDR2 YNFKEQ. V lost 0 bases to trimming and J lost 5 bases, with 14 bases between them. The CDR3 DNA follows: TGTGCCAGCAGCCAAGAACCGACAGGACCCTATCAGCCCCAGCATTTT. It specifies CASSQEPTGPYQPQHF.

The chain has TRBV7-3 and TRBJ2-1; possible D gene TRBD1, 6 bases. There are 14 residues in the CDR3. With 3 bases removed from V and 5 bases from J, the gap between germline ends came to 11 bases. CDR1 is SGHTA and CDR2 is FQGTGA in the germline V gene. CDR3 DNA sequence: TGTGCCAGCAGCTTCGACAGGACCAACAATGAGCAGTTCTTC. This encodes CASSFDRTNNEQFF.

The CDR3 coding sequence is TGTGCCAGCAGCAGTATGAGACTAGCGGGCTACAATGAGCAGTTCTTC. This gives the protein CASSSMRLAGYNEQFF. This rearrangement joins TRBV9 to TRBJ2-1; 10 bases map to TRBD2. The CDR3 runs to 16 residues. After removal of 4 bases from V and 3 bases from J, the junction contained 7 bases not matched to a gene. Germline assignment: CDR1 SGDLS and CDR2 YYNGEE.

The chain employs TRBV6-5 and TRBJ2-3; unclear D gene. Germline V gene data show CDR1 as MNHEY and CDR2 as SVGAGI. The CDR3 sequence is 12 residues long. The ends were cut back, 4 bases at V and 5 bases at J, with 7 bases in the middle. The CDR3 DNA reads as TGTGCCAGCAGTTCTTCAGGAGATACGCAGTATTTT. Amino acid sequence: CASSSSGDTQYF.

The V and J genes are TRBV30 and TRBJ2-5, with a weak D call TRBD2 (6 bases). The CDR3 consists of 14 residues. V dropped 5 bases and J dropped 1 base, with 14 bases sitting between them. Germline CDR1 reads GTSNPN; CDR2 reads SVGIG (reference sequence). This chain's CDR3 is CAWSGVGGQETQYF. In DNA, the CDR3 is TGTGCCTGGTCTGGAGTGGGGGGCCAAGAGACCCAGTACTTC.

This chain uses TRBV21-1 with TRBJ2-7; the listed D gene, TRBD2, was not tested against the DNA. TRBV21-1 is termed a pseudogene. This CDR3 comprises 15 residues. The CDR3 DNA is TGTGCCAGCAGCTTTAAAGCGGGAAAAACCTACGAGCAGTACTTC. It encodes CASSFKAGKTYEQYF.

The rearrangement joins TRBV5-4 to TRBJ1-1, with 9 bases fitting TRBD1. Trimming removed 0 bases from V and 5 bases from J; junction bases left unmatched: 2. The CDR3 spans 14 residues. CDR1 is SGHNT and CDR2 is YYREEE in the germline V gene (reference sequence). For the CDR3, the DNA is TGTGCCAGCAGCTTGGGGGGACAGGGTACTGAAGCTTTCTTT. Translated, it gives CASSLGGQGTEAFF.

This clone has more than one count but fewer than ten. The chain is built from TRBV18 and TRBJ2-4, with D uncertain. The germline V gene has CDR1 KGHSH and CDR2 LQKENI. The CDR3 loop spans 14 amino acids. V gave up 3 bases and J gave up 6 bases, with 12 bases separating them. Here the CDR3 reads CASSPSSKRNIQYF. As DNA, the CDR3 is TGTGCCAGCTCACCGTCGAGCAAAAGAAACATTCAGTACTTC.

The CDR3 region is CASSSGGQGAPGYGYTF. The CDR3 DNA sequence: TGTGCCAGCAGCTCAGGGGGACAGGGGGCGCCGGGCTATGGCTACACCTTC. The V gene is TRBV11-3, the J gene TRBJ1-2; 12 positions match TRBD1. V trimming: 4 bases; J trimming: 4 bases; junction bases outside the gene matches: 10. In germline, CDR1 is SGHNT, CDR2 YENEEA. The CDR3 covers 17 residues.

The chain links TRBV15 to TRBJ1-5; weak D call: TRBD1 (5 bases). The CDR3 totals 12 residues. The V and J ends lost 5 bases and 5 bases respectively, with 7 bases between them. Germline V CDR1 and CDR2: LNHNV, YYDKDF (reference sequence). In DNA form, the CDR3 reads TGTGCCACCAGCGGGGACCATCAGCCCCAGCATTTT. Protein sequence: CATSGDHQPQHF.

The rearrangement uses TRBV29-1 and TRBJ2-7; tentatively, D is TRBD2 (6 bases). The CDR3 covers 13 residues. From germline, CDR1 is SQVTM and CDR2 ANQGSEA. V was pared by 6 bases and J by 5 bases, with 17 bases between. CDR3 coding DNA: TGCAGCGTGCGGGACTCCACACGGGACGAGCAGTACTTC. Its protein is CSVRDSTRDEQYF.